This is a list of T cell receptor beta chains from one sample in a study of blood T cell repertoires in COVID-19. The data were produced by immunoSEQ multiplex PCR, yet TCRdb's version contains in-frame clones alone and is incomplete. The table has 370,000 or so clones, 70% to 85% seen once. What was sequenced was peripheral blood. These receptors all stem from a human donor with acute or convalescent COVID-19. The donor label of this sample is uncertain. Both conserved end residues are part of each CDR3. The D gene is left open where the match is weak. Only part of the rows carry a size: once, few, many, or a class if the clone is expanded.

J gene | clone size | V gene | D gene | CDR3 protein | CDR3 DNA
TRBJ2-1 | . | TRBV6-2/TRBV6-3 | TRBD2 | CASSHLSGYNEQFF | TGTGCCAGCAGTCACCTTAGCGGGTACAATGAGCAGTTCTTC
TRBJ2-7 | few | TRBV10-3 | . | CAISESPGEAVEQYF | TGTGCCATCAGTGAGTCACCCGGGGAGGCCGTCGAGCAGTACTTC
TRBJ1-2 | . | TRBV18 | TRBD1 | CASSPGTGLRGYGYTF | TGTGCCAGCTCACCCGGGACAGGGTTAAGGGGCTATGGCTACACCTTC
TRBJ2-7 | few | TRBV11-2 | . | CASSSIRGGYEQYF | TGTGCCAGCAGCTCAATACGTGGCGGGTACGAGCAGTACTTC
TRBJ1-1 | . | TRBV19 | TRBD1 | CASSAGTGMPTEAFF | TGTGCCAGTAGTGCCGGGACAGGGATGCCGACTGAAGCTTTCTTT
TRBJ2-3 | . | TRBV7-8 | . | CASSLDRADTQYF | TGTGCCAGCAGCTTAGACAGGGCAGATACGCAGTATTTT
TRBJ1-2 | . | TRBV30 | TRBD1 | CAWIRPTGVFGYTF | TGTGCCTGGATTCGTCCGACAGGGGTTTTTGGCTACACCTTC
TRBJ2-4 | . | TRBV5-1 | TRBD1 | CASSPQLTGSKNIQYF | TGCGCCAGCAGCCCGCAACTGACAGGGTCCAAAAACATTCAGTACTTC
TRBJ2-3 | few | TRBV5-1 | TRBD1 | CASSFMTGASTDTQYF | TGCGCCAGCAGCTTTATGACAGGGGCTAGCACAGATACGCAGTATTTT
TRBJ2-5 | . | TRBV6-5 | TRBD2 | CASSYGGGAETQYF | TGTGCCAGCAGTTACGGCGGGGGGGCCGAGACCCAGTACTTC
TRBJ1-4 | . | TRBV19 | . | CASSPWKRSGEKLFF | TGTGCCAGTAGTCCCTGGAAGAGAAGCGGGGAAAAACTGTTTTTT
TRBJ1-4 | . | TRBV18 | . | CASSQNGAGGDEKLFF | TGTGCCAGCTCACAAAACGGGGCCGGCGGGGATGAAAAACTGTTTTTT
TRBJ1-1 | . | TRBV19 | . | CASSIGTTRMNTEAFF | TGTGCCAGTAGTATAGGGACAACGCGTATGAACACTGAAGCTTTCTTT
TRBJ2-4 | . | TRBV28 | TRBD1 | CASSLWGQGEVAKNIQYF | TGTGCCAGCAGTTTATGGGGACAGGGGGAAGTAGCCAAAAACATTCAGTACTTC
TRBJ1-2 | . | TRBV2 | TRBD1 | CASSDRGYGYTF | TGTGCCAGCAGTGACAGGGGGTATGGCTACACCTTC
TRBJ2-3 | . | TRBV5-1 | . | CASSYSGSSTDTQYF | TGCGCCAGCAGCTATAGCGGTTCAAGCACAGATACGCAGTATTTT
TRBJ1-1 | . | TRBV2 | . | CASSAQSITEAFF | TGTGCCAGCAGTGCACAGAGTATCACTGAAGCTTTCTTT
TRBJ1-1 | . | TRBV5-4 | . | CASTYTGGTEAFF | TGTGCCAGCACCTACACGGGGGGGACTGAAGCTTTCTTT
TRBJ1-6 | . | TRBV6-5 | . | CASSYSRYSPLHF | TGTGCCAGCAGTTACTCGAGGTATTCACCCCTCCACTTT
TRBJ2-7 | . | TRBV2 | . | CASSRVRAVEEQYF | TGTGCCAGCAGCAGAGTCAGGGCCGTGGAGGAGCAGTACTTC
TRBJ1-1 | . | TRBV27 | TRBD1 | CASSRNDRVGEAFF | TGTGCCAGCAGCCGCAACGACAGGGTCGGTGAAGCTTTCTTT
TRBJ2-7 | . | TRBV30 | . | CAWGDPDTFPPYEQYF | TGTGCCTGGGGAGACCCTGACACGTTCCCCCCCTACGAGCAGTACTTC
TRBJ1-6 | . | TRBV6-1 | TRBD1 | CASNRDSMGTSPLHF | TGTGCCAGCAACCGGGACAGCATGGGGACATCACCCCTCCACTTT
TRBJ1-2 | . | TRBV2 | . | CASSELQVGSYGYTF | TGTGCCAGCAGTGAACTACAGGTTGGTAGCTATGGCTACACCTTC
TRBJ1-3 | . | TRBV29-1 | TRBD1 | CSAHLNDRGGNTIYF | TGCAGCGCACATTTGAACGACAGGGGGGGAAACACCATATATTTT
TRBJ1-2 | . | TRBV5-5 | . | CASSLAGFYGYTF | TGTGCCAGCAGCTTGGCAGGGTTCTATGGCTACACCTTC
TRBJ1-1 | . | TRBV27 | TRBD1 | CASSFRTGGAQGTEAFF | TGTGCCAGCAGTTTCAGGACAGGGGGCGCCCAGGGCACTGAAGCTTTCTTT
TRBJ2-7 | . | TRBV6-5 | . | CASSAGYEQYF | TGTGCCAGCAGCGCGGGGTACGAGCAGTACTTC
TRBJ2-7 | . | TRBV5-4 | . | CASSPGIGWGEQYF | TGTGCCAGCAGCCCGGGGATCGGATGGGGCGAGCAGTACTTC
TRBJ2-3 | . | TRBV10-2 | . | CASSVAGNTDTQYF | TGCGCCAGCTCGGTGGCGGGGAACACAGATACGCAGTATTTT
TRBJ2-1 | . | TRBV10-3 | . | CAISGQAYNEQFF | TGTGCCATCAGTGGGCAGGCCTACAATGAGCAGTTCTTC
TRBJ2-7 | . | TRBV5-1 | . | CASSPEGSRGSEQYF | TGCGCCAGCAGCCCGGAGGGGAGCCGGGGGAGCGAGCAGTACTTC
TRBJ1-6 | . | TRBV3-1/TRBV3-2 | . | CASSQANSPLHF | TGTGCCAGCAGCCAAGCGAATTCACCCCTCCACTTT
TRBJ1-4 | . | TRBV29-1 | . | CSVGGQGIGSSEKLFF | TGCAGCGTTGGGGGGCAGGGGATTGGTTCTAGTGAAAAACTGTTTTTT
TRBJ1-2 | . | TRBV9 | . | CASSVAAGKNYGYTF | TGTGCCAGCAGCGTAGCGGCAGGGAAGAACTATGGCTACACCTTC
TRBJ1-1 | . | TRBV11-2 | . | CASSLPGTMNTEAFF | TGTGCCAGCAGCTTACCCGGGACAATGAACACTGAAGCTTTCTTT
TRBJ1-2 | . | TRBV28 | TRBD1 | CASSLPLHRGRNYGYTF | TGTGCCAGCAGTCTCCCACTCCACAGGGGGCGGAACTATGGCTACACCTTC
TRBJ2-3 | once | TRBV4-1 | TRBD2 | CASSQGGLAMDTQYF | TGCGCCAGCAGCCAAGGTGGACTAGCGATGGATACGCAGTATTTT
TRBJ2-1 | . | TRBV7-6 | TRBD2 | CASSLVPLAASSYNEQFF | TGTGCCAGCAGCTTAGTCCCTCTAGCGGCTAGCTCCTACAATGAGCAGTTCTTC
TRBJ2-7 | once | TRBV3-1/TRBV3-2 | . | CASSQIPGSSYEQYF | TGTGCCAGCAGCCAAATCCCAGGAAGCTCCTACGAGCAGTACTTC
TRBJ2-1 | . | TRBV6-5 | . | CASNRQRSFLNEQFF | TGTGCCAGCAATCGACAGAGAAGCTTTCTCAATGAGCAGTTCTTC
TRBJ1-1 | once | TRBV9 | . | CASSITLSAEAFF | TGTGCCAGCAGCATAACTCTGTCGGCTGAAGCTTTCTTT
TRBJ2-1 | . | TRBV5-6 | . | CASSYKLGSVYNEQFF | TGTGCCAGCAGCTATAAACTAGGGTCGGTGTACAATGAGCAGTTCTTC
TRBJ2-7 | . | TRBV5-1 | TRBD1 | CASSLDSGRGRNEQYF | TGCGCCAGCAGCTTGGATTCGGGCAGGGGGCGGAACGAGCAGTACTTC
TRBJ1-3 | . | TRBV5-8 | . | CASSLHRAAGNTIYF | TGTGCCAGCAGCTTGCACAGGGCAGCTGGAAACACCATATATTTT
TRBJ1-2 | . | TRBV19 | . | CASSMISGSTSYGYTF | TGTGCCAGTAGTATGATTAGCGGGTCGACAAGTTATGGCTACACCTTC
TRBJ2-7 | . | TRBV30 | TRBD2 | CAWNFREGYYEQYF | TGTGCCTGGAATTTCAGGGAGGGGTACTACGAGCAGTACTTC
TRBJ1-1 | . | TRBV28 | TRBD1 | CASVGQGYRDTEAFF | TGTGCCAGTGTGGGACAGGGGTATAGAGACACTGAAGCTTTCTTT
TRBJ2-3 | . | TRBV5-1 | TRBD2 | CASSLGRTSGASTDTQYF | TGCGCCAGCAGCTTGGGGCGGACTAGCGGGGCCTCCACAGATACGCAGTATTTT
TRBJ1-1 | . | TRBV7-9 | . | CASSLGHRGNTEAFF | TGTGCCAGCAGCTTAGGTCACCGAGGGAACACTGAAGCTTTCTTT
TRBJ2-3 | . | TRBV5-1 | . | CASSSHPTGTRVTDTQYF | TGCGCCAGCAGCTCACACCCCACCGGGACACGGGTCACAGATACGCAGTATTTT
TRBJ1-1 | . | TRBV19 | TRBD1 | CASTGQPMNTEAFF | TGTGCCAGTACGGGACAGCCGATGAACACTGAAGCTTTCTTT
TRBJ1-2 | . | TRBV19 | . | CASNPGAGASYGYTF | TGTGCCAGCAACCCCGGTGCAGGGGCGTCATATGGCTACACCTTC
TRBJ1-1 | . | TRBV6-5 | . | CASRPLRGNTEAFF | TGTGCCAGCCGACCCCTCCGGGGGAACACTGAAGCTTTCTTT
TRBJ2-7 | few | TRBV18 | . | CASSPPDGGAYEQYF | TGTGCCAGCTCACCCCCCGACGGGGGAGCCTACGAGCAGTACTTC
TRBJ2-2 | . | TRBV18 | TRBD2 | CASSPQSSGAHTGELFF | TGTGCCAGCTCACCCCAATCTAGCGGGGCGCACACCGGGGAGCTGTTTTTT
TRBJ1-3 | . | TRBV28 | . | CASRPADSYSGNTIYF | TGTGCCAGCAGACCCGCTGACAGTTACTCTGGAAACACCATATATTTT
TRBJ1-2 | . | TRBV14 | . | CASSQAYQGLGGYTF | TGTGCCAGCAGCCAAGCATATCAGGGTCTGGGCGGCTACACCTTC
TRBJ2-5 | . | TRBV7-8 | . | CASSFQAPGGTQYF | TGTGCCAGCAGCTTTCAAGCGCCCGGTGGAACCCAGTACTTC